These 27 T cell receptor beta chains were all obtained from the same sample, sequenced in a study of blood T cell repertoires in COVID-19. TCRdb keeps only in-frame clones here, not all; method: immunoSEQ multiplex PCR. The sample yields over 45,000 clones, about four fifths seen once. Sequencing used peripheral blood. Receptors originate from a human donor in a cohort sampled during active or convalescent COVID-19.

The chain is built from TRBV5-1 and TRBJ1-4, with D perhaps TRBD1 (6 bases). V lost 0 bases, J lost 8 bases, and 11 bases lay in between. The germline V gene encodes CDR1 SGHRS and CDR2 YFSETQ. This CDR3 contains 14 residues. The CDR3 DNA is TGCGCCAGCAGCTTGGGCAGGGGAAACGAAAAACTGTTTTTT. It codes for CASSLGRGNEKLFF.

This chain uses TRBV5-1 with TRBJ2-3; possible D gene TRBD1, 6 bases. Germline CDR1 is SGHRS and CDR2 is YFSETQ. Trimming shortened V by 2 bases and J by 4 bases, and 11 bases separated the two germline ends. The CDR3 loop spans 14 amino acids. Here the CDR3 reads CASSLGQGSDTQYF. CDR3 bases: TGCGCCAGCAGCTTAGGGCAGGGGTCAGATACGCAGTATTTT.

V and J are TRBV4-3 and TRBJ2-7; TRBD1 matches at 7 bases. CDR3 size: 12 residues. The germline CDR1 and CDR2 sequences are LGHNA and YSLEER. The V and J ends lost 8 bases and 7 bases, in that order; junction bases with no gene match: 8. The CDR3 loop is CASSQTGFEQYF. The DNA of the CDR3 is TGCGCCAGCTCCCAGACAGGGTTTGAGCAGTACTTC.

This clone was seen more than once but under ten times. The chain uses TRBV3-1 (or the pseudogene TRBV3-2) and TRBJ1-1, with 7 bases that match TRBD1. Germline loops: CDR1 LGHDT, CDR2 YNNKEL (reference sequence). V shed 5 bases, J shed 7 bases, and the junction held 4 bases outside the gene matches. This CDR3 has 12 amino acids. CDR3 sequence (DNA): TGTGCCAGCAGCTCCAGGGACAGTGAAGCTTTCTTT. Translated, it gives CASSSRDSEAFF.

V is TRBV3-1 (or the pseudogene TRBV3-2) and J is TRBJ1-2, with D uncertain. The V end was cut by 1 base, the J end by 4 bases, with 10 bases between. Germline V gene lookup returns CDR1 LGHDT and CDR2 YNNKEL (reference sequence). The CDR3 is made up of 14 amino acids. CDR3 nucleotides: TGTGCCAGCAGCCAAGTTCTCCAGTCCTATGGCTACACCTTC. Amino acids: CASSQVLQSYGYTF.

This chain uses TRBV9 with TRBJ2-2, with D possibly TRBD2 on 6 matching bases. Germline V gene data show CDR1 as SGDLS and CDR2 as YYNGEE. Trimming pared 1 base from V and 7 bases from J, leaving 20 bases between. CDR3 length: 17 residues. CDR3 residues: CASSVRGSIPIVGELFF. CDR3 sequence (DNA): TGTGCCAGCAGCGTACGGGGGTCAATACCGATAGTCGGGGAGCTGTTTTTT.

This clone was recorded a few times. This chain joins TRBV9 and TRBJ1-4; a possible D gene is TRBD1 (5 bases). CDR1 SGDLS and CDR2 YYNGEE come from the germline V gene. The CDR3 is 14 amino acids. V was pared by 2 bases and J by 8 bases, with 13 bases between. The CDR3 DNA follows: TGTGCCAGCAGCGTCGGGCAGGGTGGCGAAAAACTGTTTTTT. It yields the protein CASSVGQGGEKLFF.

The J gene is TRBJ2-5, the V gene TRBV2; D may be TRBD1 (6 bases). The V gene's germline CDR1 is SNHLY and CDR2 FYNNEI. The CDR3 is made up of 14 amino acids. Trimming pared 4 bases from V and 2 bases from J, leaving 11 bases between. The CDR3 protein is CASSAQGTQETQYF. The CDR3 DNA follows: TGTGCCAGCAGTGCACAGGGTACTCAAGAGACCCAGTACTTC.

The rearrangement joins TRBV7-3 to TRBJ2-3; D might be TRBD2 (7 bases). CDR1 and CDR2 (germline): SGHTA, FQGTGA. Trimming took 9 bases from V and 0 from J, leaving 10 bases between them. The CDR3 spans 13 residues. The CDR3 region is CASRGASTDTQYF. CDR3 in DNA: TGTGCCAGTCGGGGGGCCAGCACAGATACGCAGTATTTT.

This CDR3 is CASSNIPGLAGGNEQFF. CDR3 sequence (DNA): TGTGCCAGCAGTAACATTCCGGGACTAGCGGGGGGCAATGAGCAGTTCTTC. The chain couples TRBV2 to TRBJ2-1; TRBD2 agrees at 15 bases. Trimming removed 5 bases from V and 6 bases from J; junction bases left unmatched: 8. The CDR3 runs to 17 residues. CDR1 is SNHLY, CDR2 FYNNEI, per germline. Full variable domain (outside the CDR3, taken from reference TRBV2 and TRBJ2-1): EPEVTQTPSHQVTQMGQEVILRCVPISNHLYFYWYRQILGQKVEFLVSFYNNEISEKSEIFDDQFSVERPDGSNFTLKIRSTKLEDSAMYFCASSNIPGLAGGNEQFFGPGTRLTVL.

CDR3 sequence: CASSLGMASGEIYF. The CDR3, as DNA: TGTGCCAGCAGCTTAGGAATGGCCTCCGGGGAGATATATTTT. V gene TRBV7-2 combines with J gene TRBJ1-3; D gene unclear. CDR1 and CDR2 from the germline V gene are SGHTA and FQGNSA. CDR3 length: 14 amino acids. V dropped 1 base and J dropped 13 bases, with 17 bases sitting between them.

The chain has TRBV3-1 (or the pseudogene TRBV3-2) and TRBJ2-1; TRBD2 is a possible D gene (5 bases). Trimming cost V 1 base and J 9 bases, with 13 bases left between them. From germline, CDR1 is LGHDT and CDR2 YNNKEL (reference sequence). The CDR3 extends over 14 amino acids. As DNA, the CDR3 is TGTGCCAGCAGCCAAGTGAGGACTCCCATTGAGCAGTTCTTC. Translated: CASSQVRTPIEQFF.

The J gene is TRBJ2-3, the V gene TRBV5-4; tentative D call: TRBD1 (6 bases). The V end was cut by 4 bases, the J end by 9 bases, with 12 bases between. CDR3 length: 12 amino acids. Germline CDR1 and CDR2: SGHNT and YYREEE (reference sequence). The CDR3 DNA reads TGTGCCAGCAGCGCACAGGGAGAGACGCAGTATTTT. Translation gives CASSAQGETQYF.

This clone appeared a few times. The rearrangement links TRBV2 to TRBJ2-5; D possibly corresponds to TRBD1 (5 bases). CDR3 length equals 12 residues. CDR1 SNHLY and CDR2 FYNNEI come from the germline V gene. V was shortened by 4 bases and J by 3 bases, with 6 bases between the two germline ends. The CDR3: CASSAGKETQYF. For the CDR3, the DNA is TGTGCCAGCAGTGCAGGGAAAGAGACCCAGTACTTC. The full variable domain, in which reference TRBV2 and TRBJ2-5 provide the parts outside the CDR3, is EPEVTQTPSHQVTQMGQEVILRCVPISNHLYFYWYRQILGQKVEFLVSFYNNEISEKSEIFDDQFSVERPDGSNFTLKIRSTKLEDSAMYFCASSAGKETQYFGPGTRLLVL.

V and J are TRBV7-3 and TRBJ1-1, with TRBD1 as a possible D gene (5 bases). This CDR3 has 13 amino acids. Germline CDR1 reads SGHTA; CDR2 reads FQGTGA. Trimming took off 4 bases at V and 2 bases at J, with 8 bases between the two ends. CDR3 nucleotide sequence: TGTGCCAGCAGCTGGACATCTAACACTGAAGCTTTCTTT. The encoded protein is CASSWTSNTEAFF.

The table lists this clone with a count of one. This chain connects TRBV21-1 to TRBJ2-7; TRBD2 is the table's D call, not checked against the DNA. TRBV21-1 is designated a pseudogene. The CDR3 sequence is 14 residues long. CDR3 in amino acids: CASSKALWGGEQYF. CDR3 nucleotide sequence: TGTGCCAGCAGCAAAGCGCTCTGGGGAGGCGAGCAGTACTTC.

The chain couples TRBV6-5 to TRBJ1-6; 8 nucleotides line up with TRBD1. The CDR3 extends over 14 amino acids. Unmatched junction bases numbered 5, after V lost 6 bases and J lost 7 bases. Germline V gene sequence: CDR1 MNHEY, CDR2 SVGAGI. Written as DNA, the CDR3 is TGTGCCAGCAGGCCCCGGACAGGGAATTCACCCCTCCACTTT. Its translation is CASRPRTGNSPLHF.

The CDR3, as DNA: TGTGCCAGCAGCTTGAAGGCGACTAGCGGCGTTAGGACCCAGTACTTC. It codes for CASSLKATSGVRTQYF. The chain couples TRBV7-2 to TRBJ2-5, with 9 bases that match TRBD2. V shed 3 bases, J shed 7 bases, and the junction held 12 bases outside the gene matches. This CDR3 region has 16 residues. The germline V gene has CDR1 SGHTA and CDR2 FQGNSA.

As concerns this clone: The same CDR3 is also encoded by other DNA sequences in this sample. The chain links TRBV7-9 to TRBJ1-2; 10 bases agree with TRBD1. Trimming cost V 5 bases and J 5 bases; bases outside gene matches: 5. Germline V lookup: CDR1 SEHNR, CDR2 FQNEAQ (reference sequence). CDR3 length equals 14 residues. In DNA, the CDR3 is TGTGCCAGCAGCGCCCCGGGACAGGGGTATGGCTACACCTTC. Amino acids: CASSAPGQGYGYTF.

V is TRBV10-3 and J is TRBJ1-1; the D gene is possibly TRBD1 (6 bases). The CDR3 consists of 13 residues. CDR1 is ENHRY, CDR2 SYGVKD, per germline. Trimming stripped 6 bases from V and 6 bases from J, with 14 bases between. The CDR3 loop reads CAIRGSGGPEAFF. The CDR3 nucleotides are TGTGCCATCAGGGGATCCGGGGGGCCTGAAGCTTTCTTT.

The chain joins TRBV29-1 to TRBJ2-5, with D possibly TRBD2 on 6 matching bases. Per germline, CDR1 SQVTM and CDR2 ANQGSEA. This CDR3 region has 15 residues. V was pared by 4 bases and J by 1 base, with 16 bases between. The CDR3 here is CSVGDFLGIQETQYF. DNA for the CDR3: TGCAGCGTTGGGGACTTCCTAGGTATCCAAGAGACCCAGTACTTC.

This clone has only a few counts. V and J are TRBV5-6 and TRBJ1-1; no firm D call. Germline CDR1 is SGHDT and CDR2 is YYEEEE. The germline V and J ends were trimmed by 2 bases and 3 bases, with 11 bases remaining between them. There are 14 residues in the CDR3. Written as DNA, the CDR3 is TGTGCCAGCAGCTTCGCCAGGAGGGACACTGAAGCTTTCTTT. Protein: CASSFARRDTEAFF.

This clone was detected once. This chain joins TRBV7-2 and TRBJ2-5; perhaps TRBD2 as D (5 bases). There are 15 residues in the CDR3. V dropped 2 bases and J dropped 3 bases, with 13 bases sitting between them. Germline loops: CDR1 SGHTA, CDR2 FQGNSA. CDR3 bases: TGTGCCAGCAGCTTATACGGGAATTGGGAAGAGACCCAGTACTTC. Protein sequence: CASSLYGNWEETQYF. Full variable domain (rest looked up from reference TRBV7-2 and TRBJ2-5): GAGVSQSPSNKVTEKGKDVELRCDPISGHTALYWYRQSLGQGLEFLIYFQGNSAPDKSGLPSDRFSAERTGGSVSTLTIQRTQQEDSAVYLCASSLYGNWEETQYFGPGTRLLVL.

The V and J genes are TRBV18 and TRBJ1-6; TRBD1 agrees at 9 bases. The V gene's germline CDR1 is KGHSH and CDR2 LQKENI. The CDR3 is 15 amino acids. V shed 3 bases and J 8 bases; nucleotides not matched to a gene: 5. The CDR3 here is CASSPGRDRDSPLHF. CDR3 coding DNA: TGTGCCAGCTCACCCGGCCGGGACAGGGATTCACCCCTCCACTTT. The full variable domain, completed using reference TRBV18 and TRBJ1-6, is NAGVMQNPRHLVRRRGQEARLRCSPMKGHSHVYWYRQLPEEGLKFMVYLQKENIIDESGMPKERFSAEFPKEGPSILRIQQVVRGDSAAYFCASSPGRDRDSPLHFGNGTRLTVT.

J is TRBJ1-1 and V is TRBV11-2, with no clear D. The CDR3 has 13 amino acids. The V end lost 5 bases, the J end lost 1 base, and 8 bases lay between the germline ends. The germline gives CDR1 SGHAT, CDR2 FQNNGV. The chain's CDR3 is CASSRTTNTEAFF. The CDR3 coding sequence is TGTGCCAGCAGCCGAACAACGAACACTGAAGCTTTCTTT. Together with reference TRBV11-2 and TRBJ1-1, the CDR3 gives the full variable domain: EAGVAQSPRYKIIEKRQSVAFWCNPISGHATLYWYQQILGQGPKLLIQFQNNGVVDDSQLPKDRFSAERLKGVDSTLKIQPAKLEDSAVYLCASSRTTNTEAFFGQGTRLTVV.

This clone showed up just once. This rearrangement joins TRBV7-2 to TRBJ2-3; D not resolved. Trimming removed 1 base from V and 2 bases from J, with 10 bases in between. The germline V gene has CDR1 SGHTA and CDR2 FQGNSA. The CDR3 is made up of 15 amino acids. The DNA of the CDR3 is TGTGCCAGCAGCTTAGACCCGACTCCCACAGATACGCAGTATTTT. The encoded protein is CASSLDPTPTDTQYF. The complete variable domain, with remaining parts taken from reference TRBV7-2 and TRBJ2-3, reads GAGVSQSPSNKVTEKGKDVELRCDPISGHTALYWYRQSLGQGLEFLIYFQGNSAPDKSGLPSDRFSAERTGGSVSTLTIQRTQQEDSAVYLCASSLDPTPTDTQYFGPGTRLTVL.

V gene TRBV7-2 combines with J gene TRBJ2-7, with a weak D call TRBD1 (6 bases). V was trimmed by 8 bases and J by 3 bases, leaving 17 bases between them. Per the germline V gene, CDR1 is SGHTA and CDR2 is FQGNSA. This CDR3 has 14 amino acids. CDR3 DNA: TGTGCCAGCGGCCAATCCGACAGGTACTACGAGCAGTACTTC. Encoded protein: CASGQSDRYYEQYF.